The 21 T cell receptor beta chains given below trace back to one sample, sequenced in a study of immune evolution from preneoplasia to lung adenocarcinoma. Libraries were prepared by immunoSEQ multiplex PCR; TCRdb keeps only in-frame clonotypes and omits some of them. The sample lists about 40,000 clones, about 74% occurring once. Sample: FFPE invasive lung adenocarcinoma tissue. Receptors were obtained from a person aged 55 to 70 with lung adenocarcinoma.

The J gene is TRBJ1-1, the V gene TRBV7-8; the match to TRBD1 covers 8 bases. Germline V gives CDR1 SGHVS, CDR2 FQNEAQ. Unmatched junction bases numbered 4, after V lost 2 bases and J lost 5 bases. The CDR3 extends over 14 amino acids. DNA for the CDR3: TGTGCCAGCAGCTTAAGACAGGGGAGGACTGAAGCTTTCTTT. Translation: CASSLRQGRTEAFF.

This clone was detected a few times. The V gene is TRBV5-4, the J gene TRBJ2-7, with TRBD2 as a possible D gene (6 bases). Germline loops: CDR1 SGHNT, CDR2 YYREEE (reference sequence). V lost 2 bases and J lost 3, with 12 bases in between. The CDR3 contains 14 residues. The CDR3 nucleotides are TGTGCCAGCAGCTTCGCGGGGTACGACTACGAGCAGTACTTC. This translates into CASSFAGYDYEQYF.

The chain recombines TRBV7-9 with TRBJ2-5; 12 positions match TRBD2. The ends lost 1 base at V and 4 bases at J; junction bases unmatched: 1. The germline gives CDR1 SEHNR, CDR2 FQNEAQ (reference sequence). The CDR3 contains 15 residues. The CDR3 protein is CASSLVTSGGETQYF. The CDR3 DNA is TGTGCCAGCAGCTTAGTGACTAGCGGGGGAGAGACCCAGTACTTC.

The chain employs TRBV15 and TRBJ2-3; 8 bases align to TRBD2. The J segment lost 4 bases and the V segment lost 0 bases, leaving 3 bases of the junction unmatched. Germline CDR1 reads LNHNV; CDR2 reads YYDKDF (reference sequence). There are 15 residues in the CDR3. CDR3 amino acids: CATSREAGVPDTQYF. CDR3 DNA sequence: TGTGCCACCAGCAGAGAAGCGGGAGTCCCAGATACGCAGTATTTT.

This clone showed up just a few times. The V gene is TRBV19, the J gene TRBJ2-5; perhaps TRBD2 as D (5 bases). Germline loops: CDR1 LNHDA, CDR2 SQIVND (reference sequence). This CDR3 is 14 amino acids long. Trimming left V 6 bases short and J 1 base short, with 12 bases between. The CDR3 DNA is TGTGCCAGTAGGCGGGCGGCGGTCCAAGAGACCCAGTACTTC. It yields the protein CASRRAAVQETQYF.

Turning to this clone: An end of the junction differs from the germline gene, which may be a read error. This chain joins TRBV4-1 and TRBJ2-7; no firm D call. Germline V CDR1 and CDR2: MGHRA, YSYEKL. The length of the CDR3 is 15 residues. The CDR3 DNA reads TGCGCCAGCAGCCAAGATCCCTCCTACTACTACGAGCAGTATTTC. Its protein is CASSQDPSYYYEQYF.

This chain links TRBV29-1 with TRBJ2-7, with D possibly being TRBD2 (6 bases). The CDR3 runs 13 residues. Between the trimmed V and J ends, which lost 5 bases and 0 bases, there was a span of 11 bases. Per the germline V gene, CDR1 is SQVTM and CDR2 is ANQGSEA. The CDR3 loop reads CSVRRRGSYEQYF. The CDR3 DNA sequence: TGCAGCGTTAGGCGGAGGGGCTCCTACGAGCAGTACTTC.

The J gene is TRBJ2-5, the V gene TRBV5-1, with 7 bases matching TRBD1. This CDR3 has 15 residues. CDR1 SGHRS and CDR2 YFSETQ come from the germline V gene. Trimming removed 5 bases from V and 3 bases from J; junction bases left unmatched: 10. The DNA for the CDR3 is TGCGCCAGCAGGCCTGCCGGGACAGATGAAGAGACCCAGTACTTC. As protein: CASRPAGTDEETQYF.

The rearrangement links TRBV2 to TRBJ2-2; D tentatively fits TRBD1 or TRBD2 (5 bases each). The CDR3 has 14 amino acids. Between the trimmed V and J ends, which lost 7 bases and 0 bases, there was a span of 9 bases. Germline V gene data show CDR1 as SNHLY and CDR2 as FYNNEI. The CDR3 bases are TGTGCCAGCATGAGGGACGCGAACACCGGGGAGCTGTTTTTT. Amino acids: CASMRDANTGELFF. Drawing the rest from reference TRBV2 and TRBJ2-2, the complete variable domain is EPEVTQTPSHQVTQMGQEVILRCVPISNHLYFYWYRQILGQKVEFLVSFYNNEISEKSEIFDDQFSVERPDGSNFTLKIRSTKLEDSAMYFCASMRDANTGELFFGEGSRLTVL.

In its sample, this clone was seen once. The chain employs TRBV4-1 and TRBJ1-4; perhaps TRBD1 as D (5 bases). The V end lost 0 bases, the J end lost 1 base, and 6 bases lay between the germline ends. CDR1 MGHRA and CDR2 YSYEKL come from the germline V gene. This CDR3 spans 15 amino acids. In DNA form, the CDR3 reads TGCGCCAGCAGCCAAGAGGGGGAAACTAATGAAAAACTGTTTTTT. It encodes CASSQEGETNEKLFF.

This chain uses TRBV19 with TRBJ2-7; 11 bases align to TRBD1. The CDR3 runs to 15 residues. Per germline, CDR1 LNHDA and CDR2 SQIVND (reference sequence). J lost 5 bases, V lost 5 bases, and 8 bases had no gene match. CDR3 bases: TGTGCCAGTAGTCGGACAGGGGGCAGGGCCCACGAGCAGTACTTC. Translating it yields CASSRTGGRAHEQYF.

This chain uses TRBV7-8 with TRBJ2-3; 12 bases agree with TRBD1. The CDR3 loop spans 19 amino acids. Trimming removed 1 base from V and 0 bases from J; junction bases left unmatched: 8. The V gene's germline CDR1 is SGHVS and CDR2 FQNEAQ. DNA for the CDR3: TGTGCCAGCAGCTTAGTTTTATCCGGGACAGGGGGCAGCACAGATACGCAGTATTTT. As protein: CASSLVLSGTGGSTDTQYF.

The chain uses TRBV30 and TRBJ2-7; a weak D match, TRBD2 (6 bases). CDR1 is GTSNPN and CDR2 is SVGIG in the germline V gene (reference sequence). The CDR3 totals 16 residues. With 2 bases removed from V and 9 bases from J, the gap between germline ends came to 26 bases. The CDR3 nucleotides are TGTGCCTGGAGTCTGAAAAGTGGACTACGCTCAGTTATGCAGTACTTC. This sequence encodes CAWSLKSGLRSVMQYF.

V and J are TRBV29-1 and TRBJ2-1, with 12 bases fitting TRBD2. The CDR3 loop spans 15 amino acids. Germline V gene data show CDR1 as SQVTM and CDR2 as ANQGSEA. Unmatched junction bases numbered 11, after V lost 4 bases and J lost 10 bases. The chain's CDR3 is CSVVFGLAGSGEQFF. The CDR3 DNA is TGCAGCGTTGTCTTCGGACTAGCGGGATCGGGGGAGCAGTTCTTC.

V gene TRBV28 combines with J gene TRBJ2-2, with D maybe TRBD2 (5 bases). The germline CDR1 and CDR2 sequences are MDHEN and SYDVKM. Trimming shortened V by 7 bases and J by 2 bases, and 14 bases separated the two germline ends. The CDR3 runs 15 residues. CDR3 nucleotide sequence: TGTGCCAGCATGGTGGGCGGAGGCAACACCGGGGAGCTGTTTTTT. Translated, it gives CASMVGGGNTGELFF. Using reference TRBV28 and TRBJ2-2 for the parts outside the CDR3, the full variable domain is DVKVTQSSRYLVKRTGEKVFLECVQDMDHENMFWYRQDPGLGLRLIYFSYDVKMKEKGDIPEGYSVSREKKERFSLILESASTNQTSMYLCASMVGGGNTGELFFGEGSRLTVL.

This sequence joins TRBV28 and TRBJ1-1; 7 positions match TRBD1. This CDR3 region has 13 residues. The junction had 10 bases not matched to a gene; V was cut back by 6 bases and J by 9 bases. In germline, CDR1 is MDHEN, CDR2 SYDVKM. The CDR3 DNA reads as TGTGCCAGCAGCGAATACAGGGGTGGGCAAGCTTTCTTT. Amino acid sequence: CASSEYRGGQAFF.

The chain joins TRBV6-1 to TRBJ1-4; D not resolved. The CDR3 consists of 14 residues. Trimming took 0 bases from V and 6 from J, leaving 8 bases between them. From germline, CDR1 is MNHNS and CDR2 SASEGT. The CDR3 loop reads CASSEAGGDEKLFF. DNA of the CDR3: TGTGCCAGCAGTGAAGCGGGCGGGGATGAAAAACTGTTTTTT.

This clone was seen only a few times. The CDR3 region is CASSFGGRGGHEQFF. The CDR3 DNA sequence: TGTGCCAGCAGCTTCGGTGGCAGGGGAGGCCATGAGCAGTTCTTC. The rearrangement links TRBV7-9 to TRBJ2-1, with D possibly called TRBD1 or TRBD2 (6 bases each). Germline V gene lookup returns CDR1 SEHNR and CDR2 FQNEAQ (reference sequence). V was pared by 3 bases and J by 8 bases, with 17 bases between. The CDR3 runs to 15 residues.

V usage is TRBV5-4 and J usage is TRBJ1-5; 8 bases fit TRBD1. CDR3 length: 14 residues. Germline assignment: CDR1 SGHNT and CDR2 YYREEE (reference sequence). V dropped 4 bases and J dropped 9; count of bases not matched to a gene: 9. CDR3 in amino acids: CASSPGQAFTPQHF. The CDR3 DNA is TGTGCCAGCAGCCCGGGACAGGCATTTACGCCCCAGCATTTT.

The V gene is TRBV7-2, the J gene TRBJ1-3; D gene unclear. From germline, CDR1 is SGHTA and CDR2 FQGNSA. This CDR3 contains 17 residues. The V and J ends lost 0 bases and 1 base respectively, with 13 bases between them. The CDR3 spells CASSLAGQDVSGNTIYF. The CDR3 region has the DNA TGTGCCAGCAGCTTAGCTGGGCAGGACGTGTCTGGAAACACCATATATTTT. The whole variable domain, filled in from reference TRBV7-2 and TRBJ1-3, reads GAGVSQSPSNKVTEKGKDVELRCDPISGHTALYWYRQSLGQGLEFLIYFQGNSAPDKSGLPSDRFSAERTGGSVSTLTIQRTQQEDSAVYLCASSLAGQDVSGNTIYFGEGSWLTVV.

This clone was detected once. J is TRBJ2-3 and V is TRBV18; maybe TRBD1 (6 bases). V was trimmed by 6 bases and J by 2 bases, leaving 18 bases between them. Per germline, CDR1 KGHSH and CDR2 LQKENI. This CDR3 contains 16 residues. The CDR3 loop reads CASSTSGLGATDTQYF. The CDR3 DNA sequence: TGTGCCAGCTCCACATCGGGGCTGGGGGCCACAGATACGCAGTATTTT.